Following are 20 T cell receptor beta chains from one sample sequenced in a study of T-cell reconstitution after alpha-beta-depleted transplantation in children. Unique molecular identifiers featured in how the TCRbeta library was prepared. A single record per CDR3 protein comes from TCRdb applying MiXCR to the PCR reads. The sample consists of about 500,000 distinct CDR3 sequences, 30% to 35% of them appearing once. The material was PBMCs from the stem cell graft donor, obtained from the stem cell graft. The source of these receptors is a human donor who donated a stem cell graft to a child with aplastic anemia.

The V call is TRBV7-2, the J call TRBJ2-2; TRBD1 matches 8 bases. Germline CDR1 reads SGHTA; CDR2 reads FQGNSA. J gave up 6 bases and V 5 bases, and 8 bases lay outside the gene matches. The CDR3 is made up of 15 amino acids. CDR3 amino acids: CASSETGTGSGELFF. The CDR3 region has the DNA TGTGCCAGCAGCGAGACAGGGACAGGTTCCGGGGAGCTGTTTTTT.

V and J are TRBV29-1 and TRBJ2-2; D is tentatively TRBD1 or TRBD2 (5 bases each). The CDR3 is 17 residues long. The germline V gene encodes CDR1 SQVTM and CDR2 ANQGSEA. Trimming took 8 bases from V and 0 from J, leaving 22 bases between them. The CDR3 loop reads CSILVGLGETNTGELFF. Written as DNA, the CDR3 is TGCAGCATACTAGTTGGTTTGGGGGAAACGAACACCGGGGAGCTGTTTTTT.

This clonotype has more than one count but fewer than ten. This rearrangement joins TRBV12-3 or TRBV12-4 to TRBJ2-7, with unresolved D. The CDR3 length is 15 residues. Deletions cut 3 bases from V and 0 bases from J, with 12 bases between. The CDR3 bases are TGTGCCAGCAGTTTTTCTCTCTCCTCCTCCTACGAGCAGTACTTC. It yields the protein CASSFSLSSSYEQYF.

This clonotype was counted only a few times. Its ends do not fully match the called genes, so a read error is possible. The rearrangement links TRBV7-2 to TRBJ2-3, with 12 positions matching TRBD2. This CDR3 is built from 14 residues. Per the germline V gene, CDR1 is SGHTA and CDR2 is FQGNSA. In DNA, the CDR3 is TGTGCCAGCAGACTAGGACTAGCGGGACGGGAACAAACTTTT. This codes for CASRLGLAGREQTF.

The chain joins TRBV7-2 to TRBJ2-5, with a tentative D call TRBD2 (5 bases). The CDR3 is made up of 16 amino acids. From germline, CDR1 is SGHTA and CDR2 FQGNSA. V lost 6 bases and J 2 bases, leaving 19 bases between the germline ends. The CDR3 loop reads CASSRVGDRAQETQYF. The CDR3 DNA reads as TGTGCCAGCAGTCGGGTCGGGGATAGAGCACAAGAGACCCAGTACTTC.

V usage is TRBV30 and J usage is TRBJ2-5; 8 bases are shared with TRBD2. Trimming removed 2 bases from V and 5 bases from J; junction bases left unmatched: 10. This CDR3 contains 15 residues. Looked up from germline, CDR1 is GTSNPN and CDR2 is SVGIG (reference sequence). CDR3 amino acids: CAWSTGLGAFETQYF. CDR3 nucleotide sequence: TGTGCCTGGAGTACGGGACTAGGGGCGTTCGAGACCCAGTACTTC.

The DNA of the CDR3 is TGTGCCAGCAGTTACTCGCCACCGACAGGGGCCTACGAGCAGTACGTC. Its protein product is CASSYSPPTGAYEQYV. V is TRBV6-2 or TRBV6-3 and J is TRBJ2-7, with TRBD1 matching over 8 bases. This CDR3 contains 16 residues. Germline V lookup: CDR1 MNHEY, CDR2 SVGEGT. V gave up 0 bases and J gave up 2 bases; unmatched junction bases: 6.

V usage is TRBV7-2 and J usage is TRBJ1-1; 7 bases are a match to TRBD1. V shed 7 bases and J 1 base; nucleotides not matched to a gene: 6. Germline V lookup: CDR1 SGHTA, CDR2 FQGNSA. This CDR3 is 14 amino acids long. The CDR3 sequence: CASKMTGSNTEAFF. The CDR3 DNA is TGTGCCAGCAAAATGACAGGGTCGAACACTGAAGCTTTCTTT.

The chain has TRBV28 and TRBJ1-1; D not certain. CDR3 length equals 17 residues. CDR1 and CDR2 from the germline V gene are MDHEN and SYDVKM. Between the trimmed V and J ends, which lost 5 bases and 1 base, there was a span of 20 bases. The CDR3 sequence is CASSPPRGSVWNTEAFF. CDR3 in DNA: TGTGCCAGCAGTCCCCCGCGAGGATCGGTATGGAACACTGAAGCTTTCTTT.

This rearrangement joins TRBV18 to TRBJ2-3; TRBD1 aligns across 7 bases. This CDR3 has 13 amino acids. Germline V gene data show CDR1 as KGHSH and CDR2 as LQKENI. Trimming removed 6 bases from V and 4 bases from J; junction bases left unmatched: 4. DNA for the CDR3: TGTGCCAGCTCCGGGACAGTTGCAGATACGCAGTATTTT. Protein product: CASSGTVADTQYF.

The CDR3 protein is CASSPSRASGSINEQFF. Here the CDR3 DNA reads TGTGCCAGCAGCCCCTCTCGGGCTAGCGGGAGTATCAATGAGCAGTTCTTC. This chain connects TRBV7-9 to TRBJ2-1, with 10 bases matching TRBD2. Germline V lookup: CDR1 SEHNR, CDR2 FQNEAQ (reference sequence). The J segment lost 6 bases and the V segment lost 5 bases, leaving 13 bases of the junction unmatched. The CDR3 covers 17 residues.

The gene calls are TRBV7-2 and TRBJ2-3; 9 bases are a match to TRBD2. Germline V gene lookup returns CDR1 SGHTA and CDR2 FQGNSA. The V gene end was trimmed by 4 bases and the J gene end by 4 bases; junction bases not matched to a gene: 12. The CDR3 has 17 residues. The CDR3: CASSSRGPSGTPDTQYF. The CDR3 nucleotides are TGTGCCAGCAGCTCCAGAGGGCCTAGCGGGACCCCAGATACGCAGTATTTT.

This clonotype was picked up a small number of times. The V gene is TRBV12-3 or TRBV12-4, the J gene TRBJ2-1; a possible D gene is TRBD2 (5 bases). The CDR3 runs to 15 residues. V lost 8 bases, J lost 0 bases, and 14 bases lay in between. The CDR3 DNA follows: TGTGCCAGCGGTTGGGCAAGCGGCTCCTACAATGAGCAGTTCTTC. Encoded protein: CASGWASGSYNEQFF.

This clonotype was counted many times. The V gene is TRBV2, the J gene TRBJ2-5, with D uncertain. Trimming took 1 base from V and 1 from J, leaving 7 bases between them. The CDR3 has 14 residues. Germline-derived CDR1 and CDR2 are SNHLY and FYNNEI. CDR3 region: CASSEGWTQETQYF. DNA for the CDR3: TGTGCCAGCAGTGAAGGGTGGACCCAAGAGACCCAGTACTTC.

Here the CDR3 reads CASSLGSQGAHEQYF. CDR3 DNA: TGTGCCAGCAGCTTGGGATCCCAGGGGGCCCACGAGCAGTACTTC. The chain links TRBV7-9 to TRBJ2-7; 8 bases match TRBD1. The ends lost 3 bases at V and 5 bases at J; junction bases unmatched: 9. The CDR3 extends over 15 amino acids. The germline V gene has CDR1 SEHNR and CDR2 FQNEAQ (reference sequence).

The CDR3 here is CASSQGVQSSYEQYF. The CDR3 DNA is TGCGCCAGCAGCCAAGGAGTACAAAGCTCCTACGAGCAGTACTTC. This rearrangement joins TRBV4-3 to TRBJ2-7; no reliable D call. Trimming removed 1 base at V and 0 bases at J, with 10 bases between. The CDR3 covers 15 residues. CDR1 is LGHNA and CDR2 is YSLEER in the germline V gene.

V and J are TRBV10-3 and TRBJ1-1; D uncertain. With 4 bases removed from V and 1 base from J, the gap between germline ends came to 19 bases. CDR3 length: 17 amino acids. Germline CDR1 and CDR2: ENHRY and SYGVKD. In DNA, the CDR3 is TGTGCCATCAGTGGAATAGAGTGGGTGAAGGGGAACACTGAAGCTTTCTTT. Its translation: CAISGIEWVKGNTEAFF.

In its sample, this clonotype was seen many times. CDR3 region: CASRGGETQYF. CDR3 DNA sequence: TGTGCCAGCAGAGGGGGAGAGACCCAGTACTTC. The chain uses TRBV7-2 and TRBJ2-5, with D possibly TRBD1 on 6 matching bases. V lost 6 bases, J lost 4 bases, and 6 bases lay in between. CDR1 is SGHTA, CDR2 FQGNSA, per germline. The CDR3 covers 11 residues.

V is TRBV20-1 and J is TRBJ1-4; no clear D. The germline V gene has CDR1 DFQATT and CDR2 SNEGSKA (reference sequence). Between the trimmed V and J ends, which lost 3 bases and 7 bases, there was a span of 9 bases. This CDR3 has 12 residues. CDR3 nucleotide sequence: TGCAGTGCTAGCTCGAACAGTGAAAAACTGTTTTTT. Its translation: CSASSNSEKLFF.

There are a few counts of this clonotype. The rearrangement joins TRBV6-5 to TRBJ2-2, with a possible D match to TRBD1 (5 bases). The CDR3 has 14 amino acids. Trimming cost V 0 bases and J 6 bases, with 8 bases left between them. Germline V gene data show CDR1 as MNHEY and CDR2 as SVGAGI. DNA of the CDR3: TGTGCCAGCAGTTACTCAACAGGTTCCGGGGAGCTGTTTTTT. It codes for CASSYSTGSGELFF.